One and the same sample provided the 19 T cell receptor beta chains below, sequenced in a study of control samples from healthy donors and cancer patients. Assay: immunoSEQ multiplex PCR; the TCRdb copy retains only in-frame clones and omits some. Here the sample spans hundreds of thousands of clones, approximately 92% being singletons. Source material: PBMCs. Source of these receptors: a middle-aged man with head and neck cancer.

The V call is TRBV28, the J call TRBJ1-1; 9 nucleotides match TRBD1. The CDR3 covers 21 residues. Germline values: CDR1 MDHEN, CDR2 SYDVKM. With 4 bases clipped from V and 0 bases from J, the junction kept 21 bases outside the gene matches. The CDR3 bases are TGTGCCAGCAGTTCTACCCCCCCCCGGACAGGGGTCTCTCTAGTGAACACTGAAGCTTTCTTT. Its translation is CASSSTPPRTGVSLVNTEAFF.

In the case of this clone: This specimen includes other DNA sequences encoding the same CDR3. The V and J genes are TRBV27 and TRBJ2-7, with D perhaps TRBD1 (5 bases). The V and J ends lost 0 bases and 2 bases respectively, with 5 bases between them. The CDR3 sequence is 13 residues long. The germline V gene encodes CDR1 MNHEY and CDR2 SMNVEV (reference sequence). CDR3: CASSLSGAYEQYF. For the CDR3, the DNA is TGTGCCAGCAGTTTATCAGGGGCCTACGAGCAGTACTTC.

CDR3 protein: CASSLGGGTEAFF. CDR3 sequence (DNA): TGTGCCAGCAGCTTAGGGGGCGGGACTGAAGCTTTCTTT. The genes are TRBV7-2 and TRBJ1-1, with TRBD1 as a possible D gene (5 bases). V was clipped by 1 base and J by 5 bases, with 8 bases between them. Germline loops: CDR1 SGHTA, CDR2 FQGNSA. This CDR3 has 13 residues.

This clone was seen once. The chain links TRBV9 to TRBJ2-7; TRBD1 matches 7 bases. The CDR3 sequence is 14 residues long. Per the germline V gene, CDR1 is SGDLS and CDR2 is YYNGEE. V lost 4 bases to trimming and J lost 2 bases; unmatched junction nucleotides: 6. CDR3 protein: CASSSHGTAYEQYF. Written as DNA, the CDR3 is TGTGCCAGCAGCTCACATGGGACAGCCTACGAGCAGTACTTC.

CDR3 in amino acids: CASSQDEGRAFF. In nucleotides, the CDR3 is TGCGCCAGCAGCCAAGATGAGGGGAGAGCTTTCTTT. This chain links TRBV4-3 with TRBJ1-1, with D maybe TRBD1 (5 bases). Germline V lookup: CDR1 LGHNA, CDR2 YSLEER. The CDR3 length is 12 residues. V lost 0 bases, J lost 10 bases, and 9 bases lay in between.

There are a few counts of this clone. J is TRBJ1-5 and V is TRBV6-1, with 11 nucleotides matching TRBD1. CDR1 is MNHNS, CDR2 SASEGT, per germline. This CDR3 is 15 amino acids long. J was trimmed by 7 bases and V by 2 bases; bases with no gene match: 4. In DNA, the CDR3 is TGTGCCAGCAGTGAATTCGGGACAGGGGGACAGCCCCAGCATTTT. It is translated as CASSEFGTGGQPQHF.

This clone turned up a few times. The V call is TRBV29-1, the J call TRBJ2-1; D is unresolved. CDR3 length: 13 amino acids. The germline gives CDR1 SQVTM, CDR2 ANQGSEA. V was trimmed by 7 bases and J by 9 bases, leaving 19 bases between them. The CDR3 here is CSGGQAQSGEQFF. The CDR3 DNA reads as TGCAGCGGAGGCCAGGCTCAATCAGGTGAGCAGTTCTTC.

This chain joins TRBV5-4 and TRBJ1-1, with D possibly matching TRBD1 (5 bases). CDR1 and CDR2 from the germline V gene are SGHNT and YYREEE (reference sequence). The CDR3 loop spans 18 amino acids. The germline V and J ends were trimmed by 3 bases and 0 bases, with 21 bases remaining between them. CDR3 nucleotide sequence: TGTGCCAGCAGCTCGTCCTGGGGCGGCTCTTTGATGAACACTGAAGCTTTCTTT. Translated: CASSSSWGGSLMNTEAFF. The variable domain in full, with the rest retrieved from reference TRBV5-4 and TRBJ1-1, is ETGVTQSPTHLIKTRGQQVTLRCSSQSGHNTVSWYQQALGQGPQFIFQYYREEENGRGNFPPRFSGLQFPNYSSELNVNALELDDSALYLCASSSSWGGSLMNTEAFFGQGTRLTVV.

This clone was seen a single time. The rearrangement uses TRBV27 and TRBJ2-3, with D perhaps TRBD2 (7 bases). CDR3 length equals 15 residues. Germline loops: CDR1 MNHEY, CDR2 SMNVEV (reference sequence). V lost 6 bases and J lost 1, with 14 bases in between. The CDR3: CASREEGGGTDTQYF. The CDR3 nucleotides read TGTGCCAGCAGGGAAGAGGGGGGGGGCACAGATACGCAGTATTTT.

The rearrangement uses TRBV6-5 and TRBJ2-5, with 8 positions matching TRBD1. V shed 5 bases, J shed 2 bases, and the junction held 7 bases outside the gene matches. The CDR3 runs 15 residues. The germline CDR1 and CDR2 sequences are MNHEY and SVGAGI. The CDR3 is CASSRPGQAQETQYF. The CDR3 region has the DNA TGTGCCAGCAGTAGGCCGGGACAGGCGCAAGAGACCCAGTACTTC.

The rearrangement links TRBV19 to TRBJ1-1; 9 nucleotides agree with TRBD1. Germline-derived CDR1 and CDR2 are LNHDA and SQIVND (reference sequence). This CDR3 region has 14 residues. V lost 4 bases to trimming and J lost 4 bases; unmatched junction nucleotides: 4. In DNA, the CDR3 is TGTGCCAGTAGTAGGGGACAGGGCTCCACTGAAGCTTTCTTT. It encodes CASSRGQGSTEAFF.

The CDR3 region has the DNA TGTGCCAGCAGCCCACAGGGGCACTATGGCTACACCTTC. Translating gives CASSPQGHYGYTF. The chain recombines TRBV5-6 with TRBJ1-2, with 7 bases lining up with TRBD1. Germline trimming cut 4 bases from V and 3 bases from J; bases unmatched to any gene: 3. In germline, CDR1 is SGHDT, CDR2 YYEEEE. The CDR3 contains 13 residues. Variable domain in full (rest from reference TRBV5-6 and TRBJ1-2): DAGVTQSPTHLIKTRGQQVTLRCSPKSGHDTVSWYQQALGQGPQFIFQYYEEEERQRGNFPDRFSGHQFPNYSSELNVNALLLGDSALYLCASSPQGHYGYTFGSGTRLTVV.

This clone was seen only once. This sequence joins TRBV14 and TRBJ1-2; D possibly corresponds to TRBD1 (5 bases). The CDR3 contains 14 residues. Trimming shortened V by 1 base and J by 4 bases, and 10 bases separated the two germline ends. Germline V gene data show CDR1 as SGHDN and CDR2 as FVKESK. The DNA of the CDR3 is TGTGCCAGCAGCCAAGTTGGGACTAGCTATGGCTACACCTTC. The encoded protein is CASSQVGTSYGYTF.

This chain links TRBV5-6 with TRBJ2-7; D unclear. Germline loops: CDR1 SGHDT, CDR2 YYEEEE. The CDR3 has 13 amino acids. V was cut by 0 bases and J by 3 bases, with 7 bases left in between. CDR3 DNA sequence: TGTGCCAGCAGCTTGGGATCCTACTACGAGCAGTACTTC. Translated: CASSLGSYYEQYF.

V gene TRBV19 combines with J gene TRBJ1-2; weak D call: TRBD1 (5 bases). The V gene's germline CDR1 is LNHDA and CDR2 SQIVND (reference sequence). The CDR3 sequence is 15 residues long. Trimming took 3 bases from V and 7 from J, leaving 18 bases between them. The DNA for the CDR3 is TGTGCCAGTAGTATTACTCCAGGGCCGAGCTCTGGCTACACCTTC. Translating it yields CASSITPGPSSGYTF.

The chain carries TRBV5-1 and TRBJ2-5; 13 positions match TRBD2. The germline gives CDR1 SGHRS, CDR2 YFSETQ. This CDR3 is built from 17 residues. Losses at the gene ends were 4 bases for V and 5 bases for J; bases not matched to a gene: 11. CDR3 sequence (DNA): TGCGCCAGCAGCCCGAGGACTAGCGGGAGAACGAGGGAGACCCAGTACTTC. Residues: CASSPRTSGRTRETQYF.

The table lists this clone with a few counts. This sequence joins TRBV19 and TRBJ1-1; perhaps TRBD1 as D (5 bases). Germline V gene data show CDR1 as LNHDA and CDR2 as SQIVND (reference sequence). V gave up 9 bases and J gave up 3 bases, with 14 bases separating them. The CDR3 spans 13 residues. CDR3 nucleotides: TGTGCCAGCCAATTTGGGACTGACACTGAAGCTTTCTTT. It specifies CASQFGTDTEAFF.

The chain employs TRBV6-5 and TRBJ2-1; D is perhaps TRBD1 (6 bases). The germline V and J ends were trimmed by 6 bases and 8 bases, with 17 bases remaining between them. CDR1 MNHEY and CDR2 SVGAGI come from the germline V gene. The CDR3 has 14 amino acids. Written as DNA, the CDR3 is TGTGCCAGCAGGATGGTACAGGGAAGGGATGAGCAGTTCTTC. Translated, it gives CASRMVQGRDEQFF.

This clone was picked up one time. The rearrangement uses TRBV18 and TRBJ2-2, with D possibly being TRBD1 (6 bases). Germline V gives CDR1 KGHSH, CDR2 LQKENI. Trimming cost V 5 bases and J 3 bases, with 10 bases left between them. This CDR3 contains 14 residues. In DNA, the CDR3 is TGTGCCAGCTCAAACAGGGCGGACACCGGGGAGCTGTTTTTT. It yields the protein CASSNRADTGELFF.